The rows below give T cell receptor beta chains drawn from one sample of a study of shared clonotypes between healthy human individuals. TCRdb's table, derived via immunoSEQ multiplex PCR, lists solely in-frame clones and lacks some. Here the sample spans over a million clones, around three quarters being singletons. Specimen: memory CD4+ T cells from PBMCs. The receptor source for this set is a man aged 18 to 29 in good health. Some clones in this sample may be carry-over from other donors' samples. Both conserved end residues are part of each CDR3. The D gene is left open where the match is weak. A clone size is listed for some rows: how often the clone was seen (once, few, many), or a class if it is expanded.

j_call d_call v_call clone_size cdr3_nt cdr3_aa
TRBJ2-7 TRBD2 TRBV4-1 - TGCGCCAGCAGCCAAGTTCCGCGGGAGGGCTACGAGCAGTACTTC CASSQVPREGYEQYF
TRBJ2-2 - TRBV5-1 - TGCGCCAGCAGCCCCGCCACGTCGAGTGTGGGGGAGCTGTTTTTT CASSPATSSVGELFF
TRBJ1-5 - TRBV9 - TGTGCCAGCAGCGTAGGCGTTGGGGGCAATCAGCCCCAGCATTTT CASSVGVGGNQPQHF
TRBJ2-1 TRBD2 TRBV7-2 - TGTGCCAGCAGCCCCGGTGGTCTAGCGGGGTACAATGAGCAGTTCTTC CASSPGGLAGYNEQFF
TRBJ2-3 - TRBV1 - TGCACCAGCAGCCACATACCAGCGGGAGAGAGCACAGATACGCAGTATTTT CTSSHIPAGESTDTQYF
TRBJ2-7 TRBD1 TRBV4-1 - TGCGCCAGCAGCCAAGGGGCCCCCGGGACAGGGATCTCTTACGAGCAGTACTTC CASSQGAPGTGISYEQYF
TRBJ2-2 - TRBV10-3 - TGTGCCATCAGCCCCCGAGATACCGGGGAGCTGTTTTTT CAISPRDTGELFF
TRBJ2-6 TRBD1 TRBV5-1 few TGCGCCAGCAGCCCCAGGACAGGGGGCGCCTCTGGGGCCAACGTCCTGACTTTC CASSPRTGGASGANVLTF
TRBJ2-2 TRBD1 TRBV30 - TGTGCCTGGAGCGAACAGGGGCCGCAGGGGGAGCTGTTTTTT CAWSEQGPQGELFF
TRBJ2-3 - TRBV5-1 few TGCGCCAGCAGCTTGTTGGTGGGAGCGAGCACAGATACGCAGTATTTT CASSLLVGASTDTQYF
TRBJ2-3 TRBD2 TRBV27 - TGTGCCAGCAGGCGGGGGGGGGATACGCAGTATTTT CASRRGGDTQYF
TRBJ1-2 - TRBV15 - TGTGCCACCAGCAGAGATCGATCAGAAAGCTATGGCTACACCTTC CATSRDRSESYGYTF
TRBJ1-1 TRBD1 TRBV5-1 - TGCGCCAGCGGGTCGACCGGGACAGGGGACACTGAAGCTTTCTTT CASGSTGTGDTEAFF
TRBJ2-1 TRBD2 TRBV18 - TGTGCCAGCTCCCTGGGACTAGAAGGCAATGAGCAGTTCTTC CASSLGLEGNEQFF
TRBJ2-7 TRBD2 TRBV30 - TGTGCCTGGAGTGTAAGCGGGGACGGGGGGCAGTACTTC CAWSVSGDGGQYF
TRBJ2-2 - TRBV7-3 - TGTGCCAGCAGCGACACCCGGGTCTCCCGCGGAGGGGAGCTGTTTTTT CASSDTRVSRGGELFF
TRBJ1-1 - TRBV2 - TGTGCCAGCAGTCAGGACAGCCTTAACACTGAAGCTTTCTTT CASSQDSLNTEAFF
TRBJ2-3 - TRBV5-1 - TGCGCCAGCAGCTTGGTAGGCCAGAGGGCAGATACGCAGTATTTT CASSLVGQRADTQYF
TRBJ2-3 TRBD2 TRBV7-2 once TGTGCCAGCACCCCTAGCGGCGTAGCTTCAGATACGCAGTATTTT CASTPSGVASDTQYF
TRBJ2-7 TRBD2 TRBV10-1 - TGCGCCAGCAGTGACCCTGTGAGACTAGCGCTTCGGCAGTACTTC CASSDPVRLALRQYF
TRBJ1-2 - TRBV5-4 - TGTGCCAGCAGCTTGGGGGCCATTCGTGACTATGGCTACACCTTC CASSLGAIRDYGYTF
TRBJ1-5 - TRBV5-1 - TGCGCCAGCAGGACAGACCCTGATCAGCCCCAGCATTTT CASRTDPDQPQHF
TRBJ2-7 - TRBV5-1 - TGCGCCAGCAGCAATCACCCCGCCTACGAGCAGTACTTC CASSNHPAYEQYF
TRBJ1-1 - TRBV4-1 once TGCGCCAGCAGCCAAGATCGCACAGGGAGAGGGACTGAAGCTTTCTTT CASSQDRTGRGTEAFF
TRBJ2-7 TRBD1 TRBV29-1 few TGCAGCTTCGCCCGGGACAGGGGGCGGGAGCAGTACTTC CSFARDRGREQYF
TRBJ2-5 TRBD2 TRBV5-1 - TGCGCCAGCAGCTTGGAGGCGGGAGTAGGCATGGAGACCCAGTACTTC CASSLEAGVGMETQYF
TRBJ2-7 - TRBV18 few TGTGCCAGCTCCACCGGACAAGCTTCCTACGAGCAGTACTTC CASSTGQASYEQYF
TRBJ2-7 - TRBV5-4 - TGTGCCAGCAGCCCACGGACAGAGGGCGAGCAGTACTTC CASSPRTEGEQYF
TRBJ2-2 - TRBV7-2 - TGTGCCAGCAGTCGAATTCGCGGGAGAGGGGGCGGGGAGCTGTTTTTT CASSRIRGRGGGELFF
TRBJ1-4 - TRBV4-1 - TGCGCCAGCAGCCAAGAAGGGGGAGCCCAAAATGAAAAACTGTTTTTT CASSQEGGAQNEKLFF
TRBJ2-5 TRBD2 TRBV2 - TGTGCCAGCAGCAATTTCCCCGGGACTAGCGGAGAGACCCAGTACTTC CASSNFPGTSGETQYF
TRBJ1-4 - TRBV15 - TGTGCCACCAGCAGAGATACCGGGGTGGGTGAAAAACTGTTTTTT CATSRDTGVGEKLFF
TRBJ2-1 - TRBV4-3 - TGCGCCAGCAGCCAAGCCTGGCTGGGGGTGAACTACAATGAGCAGTTCTTC CASSQAWLGVNYNEQFF
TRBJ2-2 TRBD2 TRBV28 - TGTGCCAGCAGTTATTTGGGGCTAGCGGGAGGGGTTGGCCAAAACACCGGGGAGCTGTTTTTT CASSYLGLAGGVGQNTGELFF
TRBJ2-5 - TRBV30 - TGTGCCTGGGACCATCGGGTACGGGAGACCCAGTACTTC CAWDHRVRETQYF
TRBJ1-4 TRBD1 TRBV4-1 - TGCGCCAGCAGCCGGACAGGGATGGAAAAACTGTTTTTT CASSRTGMEKLFF
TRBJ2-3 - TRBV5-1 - TGCGCCAGCAGCTTACAGGGCATTGGTACAGATACGCAGTATTTT CASSLQGIGTDTQYF
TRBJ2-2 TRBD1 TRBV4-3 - TGCGCCAGCAGCCGAACAGGGGGCGACACCGGGGAGCTGTTTTTT CASSRTGGDTGELFF
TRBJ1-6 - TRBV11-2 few TGTGCCAGCAGCCTGCTTGCAATCGGTTATTCACCCCTCCACTTT CASSLLAIGYSPLHF
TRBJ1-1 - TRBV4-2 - TGTGCCAGCAGCCAAGAGGGACTGGTCGGAGTCGGTGAAGCTTTCTTT CASSQEGLVGVGEAFF
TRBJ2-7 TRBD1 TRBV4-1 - TGCGCCAGCAGCCAAGCAGGACAGGGGAGAGTCGAGCAGTACTTC CASSQAGQGRVEQYF
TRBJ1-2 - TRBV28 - TGTGCCAGCACTTTTAGAGCTAACTATGGCTACACCTTC CASTFRANYGYTF
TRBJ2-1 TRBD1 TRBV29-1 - TGCAGCGACTCACAGGGGGCTGGGAATGAGCAGTTCTTC CSDSQGAGNEQFF
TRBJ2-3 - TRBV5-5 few TGTGCCAGCAGCCCGCCCGGGACTAGCACAGATACGCAGTATTTT CASSPPGTSTDTQYF
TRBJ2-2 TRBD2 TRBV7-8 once TGTGCCAGCAGCCTCTTAGCGGGAGAAGACACCGGGGAGCTGTTTTTT CASSLLAGEDTGELFF